This note documents a single T cell receptor (beta chain) sequence. Its antigen is undetermined. The record originates from a study of CD8+ T cells in alopecia areata. Study-wide points: Researchers report lesional scalp, most notably alopecia totalis/universalis, outstripped normal scalp in clonality. Sequencing of scalp samples also includes resident alphabeta T cells from normal skin.

This CDR3 has 15 amino acids. The V end lost 2 bases, the J end lost 1 base, and 12 bases lay between the germline ends. The V gene's germline CDR1 is MNHEY and CDR2 SMNVEV (reference sequence). Reverse transcribed after extraction, RNA yielded cDNA as the sequencing template. Sequencing was performed with immunoSEQ multiplex PCR; in TCRdb, only in-frame clones are kept and a portion is missing. The table lists approximately 99,000 clones, about 50% of them singletons. This clonotype was sampled from a human donor with alopecia areata. The rearrangement joins TRBV27 to TRBJ2-7; D uncertain. Material for sequencing was NKG2D-low CD8+ T cells sorted from blood. The CDR3 sequence: CASSLRNAVSYEQYF. The CDR3 DNA is TGTGCCAGCAGTTTACGGAACGCGGTTTCCTACGAGCAGTACTTC.